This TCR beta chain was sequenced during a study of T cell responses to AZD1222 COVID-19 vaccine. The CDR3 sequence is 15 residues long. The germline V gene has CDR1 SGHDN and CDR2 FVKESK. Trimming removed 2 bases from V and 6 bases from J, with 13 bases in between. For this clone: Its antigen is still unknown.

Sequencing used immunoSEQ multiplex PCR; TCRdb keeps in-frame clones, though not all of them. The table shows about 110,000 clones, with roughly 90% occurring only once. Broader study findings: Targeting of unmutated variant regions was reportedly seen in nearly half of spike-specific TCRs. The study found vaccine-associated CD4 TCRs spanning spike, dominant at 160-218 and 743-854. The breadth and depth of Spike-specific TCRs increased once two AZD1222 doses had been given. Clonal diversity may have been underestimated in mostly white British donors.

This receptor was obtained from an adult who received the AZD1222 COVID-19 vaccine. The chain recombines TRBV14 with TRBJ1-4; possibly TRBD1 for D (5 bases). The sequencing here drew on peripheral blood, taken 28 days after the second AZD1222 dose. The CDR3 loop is CASSQTGTSHEKLFF. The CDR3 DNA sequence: TGTGCCAGCAGCCAAACCGGGACGTCTCATGAAAAACTGTTTTTT. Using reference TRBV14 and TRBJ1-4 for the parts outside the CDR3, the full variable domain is EAGVTQFPSHSVIEKGQTVTLRCDPISGHDNLYWYRRVMGKEIKFLLHFVKESKQDESGMPNNRFLAERTGGTYSTLKVQPAELEDSGVYFCASSQTGTSHEKLFFGSGTQLSVL.